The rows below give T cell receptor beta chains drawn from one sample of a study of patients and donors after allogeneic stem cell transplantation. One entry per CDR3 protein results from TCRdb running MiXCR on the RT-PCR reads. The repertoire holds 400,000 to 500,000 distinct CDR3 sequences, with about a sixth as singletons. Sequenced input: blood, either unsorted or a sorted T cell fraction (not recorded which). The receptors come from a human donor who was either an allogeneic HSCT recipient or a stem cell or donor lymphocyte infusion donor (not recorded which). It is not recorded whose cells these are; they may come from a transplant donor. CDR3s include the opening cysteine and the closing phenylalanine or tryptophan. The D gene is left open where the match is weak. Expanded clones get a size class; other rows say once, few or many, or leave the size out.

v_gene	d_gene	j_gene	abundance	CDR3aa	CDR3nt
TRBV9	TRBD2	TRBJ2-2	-	CASSPTSGGASTGELFF	TGTGCCAGCAGCCCGACTAGCGGGGGGGCCAGCACCGGGGAGCTGTTTTTT
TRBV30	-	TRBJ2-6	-	CACKSPGQLSGANVLTF	TGTGCCTGTAAGTCGCCGGGACAACTCTCTGGGGCCAACGTCCTGACTTTC
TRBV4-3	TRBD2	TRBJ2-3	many	CASSQDSGGSDTQYF	TGCGCCAGCAGCCAAGACAGCGGGGGGTCAGATACGCAGTATTTT
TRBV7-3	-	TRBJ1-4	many	CASSLTPNEKLFF	TGTGCCAGCAGCTTAACGCCGAACGAAAAACTGTTTTTT
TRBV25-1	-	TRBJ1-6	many	CASSPNGVYNSPLHF	TGTGCCAGCAGTCCAAACGGTGTTTATAATTCACCCCTCCACTTT
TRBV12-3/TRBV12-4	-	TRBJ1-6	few	CASSLRPGTNSPLHF	TGTGCCAGCAGTTTACGTCCAGGGACTAATTCACCCCTCCACTTT
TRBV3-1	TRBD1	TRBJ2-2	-	CASSQAGQGRTRELFF	TGTGCCAGCAGCCAGGCGGGACAGGGTCGGACCCGGGAGCTGTTTTTT
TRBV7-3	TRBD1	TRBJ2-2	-	CASSQRATGAAGELFF	TGTGCCAGCAGCCAAAGGGCGACAGGGGCAGCCGGGGAGCTGTTTTTT
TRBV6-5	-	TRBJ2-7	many	CASSYDGRRTYEQYF	TGTGCCAGCAGTTACGACGGCAGAAGGACCTACGAGCAGTACTTC
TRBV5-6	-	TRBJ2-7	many	CASSYGLSPYEQYF	TGTGCCAGCAGTTACGGACTTTCCCCTTACGAGCAGTACTTC
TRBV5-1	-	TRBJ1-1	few	CASSLRKVVSTEAFF	TGCGCCAGCAGCTTGCGGAAGGTAGTTAGCACTGAAGCTTTCTTT
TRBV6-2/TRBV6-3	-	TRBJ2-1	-	CASSLPSATLFNEQFF	TGTGCCAGCAGCCTTCCGTCCGCGACTTTGTTCAATGAGCAGTTCTTC
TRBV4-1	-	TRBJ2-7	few	CASSQSPMKGRLLYEQYF	TGCGCCAGCAGCCAATCGCCGATGAAGGGGAGACTTCTCTACGAGCAGTACTTC
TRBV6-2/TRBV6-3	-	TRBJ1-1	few	CASSETGITEAFF	TGTGCCAGCAGCGAAACAGGGATCACTGAAGCTTTCTTT
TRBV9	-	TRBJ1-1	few	CASSVEPFGVNTEAFF	TGTGCCAGCAGCGTAGAACCCTTTGGTGTGAACACTGAAGCTTTCTTT
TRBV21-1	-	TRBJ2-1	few	CASSKVTGNALSSYNEQFF	TGTGCCAGCAGCAAGGTGACGGGGAACGCCTTGAGCTCCTACAATGAGCAGTTCTTC
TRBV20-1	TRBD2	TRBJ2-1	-	CSARDQLAGDHEQFF	TGCAGTGCTAGAGATCAACTAGCGGGAGACCATGAGCAGTTCTTC
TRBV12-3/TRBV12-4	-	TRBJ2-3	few	CASSRQGFTDTQYF	TGTGCCAGCAGCCGCCAGGGATTCACAGATACGCAGTATTTT
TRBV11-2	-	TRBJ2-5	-	CASSLDSRRLVQETQYF	TGTGCCAGCAGCTTAGATTCCCGTAGACTAGTACAAGAGACCCAGTACTTC
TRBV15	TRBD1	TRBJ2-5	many	CATSNDRDQETQYF	TGTGCCACCAGCAACGACAGGGACCAAGAGACCCAGTACTTC
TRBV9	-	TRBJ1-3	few	CASSVVGDGNTIYF	TGTGCCAGCAGCGTAGTGGGGGACGGAAACACCATATATTTT
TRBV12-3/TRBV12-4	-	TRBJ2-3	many	CASSLTTVTDTQYF	TGTGCCAGCAGTTTAACTACAGTGACAGATACGCAGTATTTT
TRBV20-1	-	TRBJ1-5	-	CSAVPIETGRGRNQPQHF	TGCAGTGCCGTCCCGATAGAGACAGGAAGGGGACGCAATCAGCCCCAGCATTTT
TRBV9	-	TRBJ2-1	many	CASSVGVGEQFF	TGTGCCAGCAGCGTAGGAGTGGGTGAGCAGTTCTTC
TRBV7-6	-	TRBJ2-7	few	CASSLPINGTSYEQYF	TGTGCCAGCAGCCTCCCAATAAACGGTACCTCCTACGAGCAGTACTTC
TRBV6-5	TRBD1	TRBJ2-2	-	CASSSPGQGKAGELFF	TGTGCCAGCAGTTCACCGGGACAGGGAAAAGCCGGGGAGCTGTTTTTT
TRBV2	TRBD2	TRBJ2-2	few	CASPPGGRVGGELFF	TGTGCCAGCCCCCCTGGCGGGAGGGTCGGCGGGGAGCTGTTTTTT
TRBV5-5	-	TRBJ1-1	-	CASSLGPANTEAFF	TGTGCCAGCAGCTTGGGTCCTGCTAACACTGAAGCTTTCTTT
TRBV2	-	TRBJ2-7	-	CASMITYEQYF	TGTGCCAGCATGATAACCTACGAGCAGTACTTC
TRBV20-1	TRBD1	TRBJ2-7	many	CSAFQGQGQGLYEQYF	TGCAGTGCTTTTCAGGGTCAGGGACAGGGCCTTTACGAGCAGTACTTC
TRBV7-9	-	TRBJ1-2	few	CASSFAGHYGYTF	TGTGCCAGCAGCTTCGCAGGGCACTATGGCTACACCTTC
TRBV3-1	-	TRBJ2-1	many	CASSQENRAGEQFF	TGTGCCAGCAGCCAAGAAAACAGGGCAGGCGAGCAGTTCTTC
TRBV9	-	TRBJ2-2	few	CASSQRPRVGGELFF	TGTGCCAGCAGCCAACGTCCCAGGGTAGGCGGGGAGCTGTTTTTT
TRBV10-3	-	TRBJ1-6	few	CAISESGSLNSPLHF	TGTGCCATCAGTGAGTCGGGCAGCCTGAATTCACCCCTCCACTTT
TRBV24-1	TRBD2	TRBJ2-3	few	CATSDFTGGPGTDTQYF	TGTGCCACCAGTGATTTTACGGGGGGGCCTGGGACAGATACGCAGTATTTT
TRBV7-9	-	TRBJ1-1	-	CASSHINREEAFF	TGTGCCAGCAGCCATATTAACAGGGAGGAAGCTTTCTTT
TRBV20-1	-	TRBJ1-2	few	CSASSKRDYGYTF	TGCAGTGCCTCGTCTAAGCGGGACTATGGCTACACCTTC
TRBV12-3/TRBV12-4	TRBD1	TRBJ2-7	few	CASSFVQGIHEQYF	TGTGCCAGCAGTTTTGTACAGGGGATCCACGAGCAGTACTTC
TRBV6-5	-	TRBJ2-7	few	CASSYSRDSSYEQYF	TGTGCCAGCAGTTACTCACGGGATAGCTCCTACGAGCAGTACTTC
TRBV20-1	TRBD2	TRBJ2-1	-	CSARGLRPEQFF	TGCAGTGCTAGGGGACTACGCCCTGAGCAGTTCTTC
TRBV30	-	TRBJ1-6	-	CAWTEDGYNSPLHF	TGTGCCTGGACAGAAGACGGGTATAATTCACCCCTCCACTTT
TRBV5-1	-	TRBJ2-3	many	CASSLDEGSTDTQYF	TGCGCCAGCAGCTTGGATGAGGGGAGCACAGATACGCAGTATTTT
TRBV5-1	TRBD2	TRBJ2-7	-	CASSPDRAGGYEQYF	TGCGCCAGCAGCCCCGATCGGGCGGGAGGCTACGAGCAGTACTTC